The 14 T cell receptor beta chains in this list originate from one sample, sequenced in a study of cytomegalovirus exposure and HLA in healthy donors. The PCR employed 60 Vbeta primers together with 13 Jbeta primers. The repertoire was sequenced with immunoSEQ multiplex PCR; TCRdb's copy has only in-frame clones and lacks some. This table holds some 80,000 clones, 78% found once. The source material was PBMCs. The receptors here all came from a man aged 18-30 years in good health and CMV-seropositive.

The chain links TRBV10-3 to TRBJ1-1, with a tentative D call TRBD1 (6 bases). Germline CDR1 ENHRY, CDR2 SYGVKD. V was shortened by 6 bases and J by 4 bases, with 15 bases between the two germline ends. The CDR3 is 14 amino acids. The DNA for the CDR3 is TGTGCCATCAGCAGGGGAGGGGACGGCACTGAAGCTTTCTTT. This sequence encodes CAISRGGDGTEAFF.

This sequence joins TRBV5-1 and TRBJ1-4, with 7 nucleotides matching TRBD1. From germline, CDR1 is SGHRS and CDR2 YFSETQ. V shed 4 bases, J shed 6 bases, and the junction held 9 bases outside the gene matches. This CDR3 spans 15 amino acids. The CDR3 reads CASSPGQAWYEKLFF. Here the CDR3 DNA reads TGCGCCAGCAGCCCCGGACAGGCCTGGTATGAAAAACTGTTTTTT.

This clone was observed a single time. The chain is built from TRBV6-4 and TRBJ1-3; TRBD1 aligns across 11 bases. Germline assignment: CDR1 MRHNA and CDR2 SNTAGT. The V segment lost 3 bases and the J segment 3 bases; nucleotides outside the gene matches: 16. There are 20 residues in the CDR3. In DNA form, the CDR3 reads TGTGCCAGCAGTGAATACAGGTGGGACAGGGGGAAATCGAGTGGAAACACCATATATTTT. It translates to CASSEYRWDRGKSSGNTIYF.

This chain links TRBV7-8 with TRBJ1-1; possible D gene TRBD1, 5 bases. CDR1 and CDR2 from the germline V gene are SGHVS and FQNEAQ. Trimming left V 1 base short and J 3 bases short, with 15 bases between. This CDR3 has 16 residues. In nucleotides, the CDR3 is TGTGCCAGCAGCTTAGTCTCGGGGGGTAAGGACACTGAAGCTTTCTTT. Encoded protein: CASSLVSGGKDTEAFF.

This clone was picked up one time. V is TRBV6-5 and J is TRBJ2-2, with 7 nucleotides matching TRBD1. V trimming: 5 bases; J trimming: 8 bases; junction bases outside the gene matches: 5. The CDR3 runs 13 residues. Germline V gene lookup returns CDR1 MNHEY and CDR2 SVGAGI. As DNA, the CDR3 is TGTGCCAGCAGTCTGACAGGGTCGGGGGAGCTGTTTTTT. It specifies CASSLTGSGELFF.

This clone showed up just once. This chain uses TRBV2 with TRBJ2-2; the match to TRBD2 covers 7 bases. With 7 bases clipped from V and 9 bases from J, the junction kept 8 bases outside the gene matches. The CDR3 extends over 13 amino acids. The germline V gene encodes CDR1 SNHLY and CDR2 FYNNEI. CDR3 sequence reads: CASTPRDYRELFF. The CDR3 DNA is TGTGCCAGCACGCCCCGGGACTACCGGGAGCTGTTTTTT.

The gene calls are TRBV6-1 and TRBJ1-5; maybe TRBD1 (5 bases). V dropped 2 bases and J dropped 2 bases, with 10 bases sitting between them. Germline assignment: CDR1 MNHNS and CDR2 SASEGT. CDR3 length: 15 residues. The DNA for the CDR3 is TGTGCCAGCAGTGAAACTCTAGGGGGCAATCAGCCCCAGCATTTT. Amino acid sequence: CASSETLGGNQPQHF.

This clone has just one count. The chain links TRBV18 to TRBJ2-5; 12 bases are a match to TRBD2. Germline-derived CDR1 and CDR2 are KGHSH and LQKENI. The V segment lost 2 bases and the J segment 2 bases; nucleotides outside the gene matches: 6. The CDR3 runs 17 residues. The CDR3 bases are TGTGCCAGCTCACCAGCCGGGACTAGCGGGCGACAAGAGACCCAGTACTTC. The encoded protein is CASSPAGTSGRQETQYF.

V usage is TRBV10-3 and J usage is TRBJ1-2; D not resolved. CDR1 and CDR2 from the germline V gene are ENHRY and SYGVKD. Trimming removed 4 bases from V and 3 bases from J, with 9 bases in between. The CDR3 spans 13 residues. CDR3 in amino acids: CAISVGSYYGYTF. DNA of the CDR3: TGTGCCATCAGTGTCGGGTCCTACTATGGCTACACCTTC.

The J gene is TRBJ2-7, the V gene TRBV6-5, with 10 bases fitting TRBD2. The germline CDR1 and CDR2 sequences are MNHEY and SVGAGI. J lost 3 bases, V lost 7 bases, and 6 bases had no gene match. The CDR3 loop spans 14 amino acids. Here the CDR3 DNA reads TGTGCCAGCAATGGATTAGCGGGAGGCTACGAGCAGTACTTC. This translates into CASNGLAGGYEQYF.

The rearrangement uses TRBV19 and TRBJ2-7; D might be TRBD1 (5 bases). The germline V gene has CDR1 LNHDA and CDR2 SQIVND (reference sequence). The CDR3 runs 13 residues. With 1 base removed from V and 3 bases from J, the gap between germline ends came to 7 bases. The CDR3 DNA reads TGTGCCAGTAGTATAGGGCAGGGCTACGAGCAGTACTTC. Its translation: CASSIGQGYEQYF.

This chain connects TRBV13 to TRBJ1-2, with 8 positions matching TRBD1. The ends lost 5 bases at V and 3 bases at J; junction bases unmatched: 5. The CDR3 has 14 residues. Looked up from germline, CDR1 is PRHDT and CDR2 is FYEKMQ (reference sequence). The CDR3 DNA is TGTGCCAGCAGCCTAACAGGGGGGGACTATGGCTACACCTTC. It specifies CASSLTGGDYGYTF.

The rearrangement uses TRBV9 and TRBJ1-2, with 9 bases fitting TRBD1. The junction had 6 bases not matched to a gene; V was cut back by 4 bases and J by 2 bases. This CDR3 is 15 amino acids long. Germline lookup yields CDR1 SGDLS and CDR2 YYNGEE. This CDR3 reads CASSFGTGLNYGYTF. CDR3 DNA sequence: TGTGCCAGCAGCTTCGGGACAGGGCTCAACTATGGCTACACCTTC.

The V gene is TRBV7-2, the J gene TRBJ2-7, with D possibly TRBD2 on 5 matching bases. The V end was cut by 1 base, the J end by 4 bases, with 5 bases between. The CDR3 is 12 residues long. The germline gives CDR1 SGHTA, CDR2 FQGNSA. The CDR3 protein is CASSLERYEQYF. The CDR3 coding sequence is TGTGCCAGCAGCTTAGAGCGGTACGAGCAGTACTTC. The whole variable domain, remainder taken from reference TRBV7-2 and TRBJ2-7, is GAGVSQSPSNKVTEKGKDVELRCDPISGHTALYWYRQSLGQGLEFLIYFQGNSAPDKSGLPSDRFSAERTGGSVSTLTIQRTQQEDSAVYLCASSLERYEQYFGPGTRLTVT.